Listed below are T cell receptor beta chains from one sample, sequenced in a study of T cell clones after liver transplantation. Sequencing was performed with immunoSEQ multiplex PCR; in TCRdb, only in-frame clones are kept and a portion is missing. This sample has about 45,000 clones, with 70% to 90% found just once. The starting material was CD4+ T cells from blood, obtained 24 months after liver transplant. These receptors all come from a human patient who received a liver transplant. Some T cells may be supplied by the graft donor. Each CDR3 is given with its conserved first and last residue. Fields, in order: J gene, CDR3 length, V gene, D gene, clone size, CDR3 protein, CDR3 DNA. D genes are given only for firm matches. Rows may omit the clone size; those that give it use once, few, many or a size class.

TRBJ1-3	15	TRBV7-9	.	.	CASSLGWSSGNTIYF	TGTGCCAGCAGCTTGGGGTGGTCAAGCGGAAACACCATATATTTT
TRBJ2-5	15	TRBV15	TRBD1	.	CATSRADRIEETQYF	TGTGCCACCAGCAGAGCGGACAGGATCGAGGAGACCCAGTACTTC
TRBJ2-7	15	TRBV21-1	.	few	CASSKRWNSSYEQYF	TGTGCCAGCAGCAAACGGTGGAACAGCTCCTACGAGCAGTACTTC
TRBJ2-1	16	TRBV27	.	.	CASSPESAVTYNEQFF	TGTGCCAGCAGCCCCGAGTCGGCTGTGACCTACAATGAGCAGTTCTTC
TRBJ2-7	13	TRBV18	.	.	CASSRAGPYEQYF	TGTGCCAGCTCCCGCGCGGGTCCGTACGAGCAGTACTTC
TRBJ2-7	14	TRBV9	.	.	CASSPAVIAYEQYF	TGTGCCAGCAGCCCCGCCGTGATCGCCTACGAGCAGTACTTC
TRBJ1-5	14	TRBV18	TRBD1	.	CASSQDRGPQPQHF	TGTGCCAGCTCACAAGACAGGGGCCCTCAGCCCCAGCATTTT
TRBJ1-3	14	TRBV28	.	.	CASTLDRRGNTIYF	TGTGCCAGCACTTTGGACAGACGAGGAAACACCATATATTTT
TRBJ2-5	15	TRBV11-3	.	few	CASSLGSGHKETQYF	TGTGCCAGCAGCTTGGGTTCGGGGCACAAAGAGACCCAGTACTTC
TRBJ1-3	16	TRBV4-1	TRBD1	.	CASSQAGTGVGNTIYF	TGCGCCAGCAGCCAAGCCGGGACAGGGGTTGGAAACACCATATATTTT
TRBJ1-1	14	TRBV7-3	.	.	CASSPGTRNTEAFF	TGTGCCAGCAGCCCAGGGACAAGGAACACTGAAGCTTTCTTT
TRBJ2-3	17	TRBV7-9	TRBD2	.	CASSLDQAGGLGDTQYF	TGTGCCAGCAGCTTGGATCAAGCGGGGGGGCTGGGGGATACGCAGTATTTT
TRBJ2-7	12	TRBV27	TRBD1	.	CASSPYRGPPYF	TGTGCCAGCAGTCCGTACAGGGGACCTCCGTACTTC
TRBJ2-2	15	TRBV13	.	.	CASSPRTASTGELFF	TGTGCCAGCAGCCCGAGGACAGCCAGCACCGGGGAGCTGTTTTTT
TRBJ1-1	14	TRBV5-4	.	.	CASSPAFMNTEAFF	TGTGCCAGCAGCCCCGCTTTCATGAACACTGAAGCTTTCTTT
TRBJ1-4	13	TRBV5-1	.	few	CASSQGPIEKLFF	TGCGCCAGCAGCCAAGGGCCTATTGAAAAACTGTTTTTT
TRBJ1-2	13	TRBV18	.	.	CASSPLRGHGYTF	TGTGCCAGCTCACCACTAAGGGGACACGGCTACACCTTC
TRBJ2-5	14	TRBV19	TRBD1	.	CASSTGQGGETQYF	TGTGCCAGTAGTACCGGACAGGGGGGAGAGACCCAGTACTTC
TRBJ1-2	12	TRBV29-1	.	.	CSVGSAVGGYTF	TGCAGCGTAGGATCCGCAGTCGGGGGCTACACCTTC
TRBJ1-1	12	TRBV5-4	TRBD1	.	CASSFAGGEAFF	TGTGCCAGCAGCTTCGCAGGGGGCGAAGCTTTCTTT
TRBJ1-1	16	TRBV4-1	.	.	CASSQDLSAGLTEAFF	TGCGCCAGCAGCCAAGACCTATCGGCGGGGCTCACTGAAGCTTTCTTT
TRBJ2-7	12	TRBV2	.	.	CASTVSSYEQYF	TGTGCCAGCACTGTGAGCTCCTACGAGCAGTACTTC
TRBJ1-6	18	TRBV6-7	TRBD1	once	CASSYGTGFSSYNSPLHF	TGTGCCAGCAGTTACGGGACAGGGTTTAGCTCCTATAATTCACCCCTCCACTTT
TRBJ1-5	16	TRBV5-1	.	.	CASSLGSTGTGQPQHF	TGCGCCAGCAGCTTGGGGTCGACTGGGACGGGCCAGCCCCAGCATTTT
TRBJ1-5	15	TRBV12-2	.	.	CASRFKGRDNQPQHF	TGTGCAAGTCGCTTTAAGGGCAGGGACAATCAGCCCCAGCATTTT
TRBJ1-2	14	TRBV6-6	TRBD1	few	CASSSTGQGNGYTF	TGTGCCAGCAGTAGTACGGGACAGGGAAATGGCTACACCTTC
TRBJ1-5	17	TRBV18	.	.	CASSPGHHSYSNQPQHF	TGTGCCAGCTCCCCGGGACACCACTCTTATAGCAATCAGCCCCAGCATTTT
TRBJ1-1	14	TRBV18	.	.	CASSPGQSQRNAFF	TGTGCCAGCTCACCGGGTCAAAGCCAGCGGAACGCTTTCTTT
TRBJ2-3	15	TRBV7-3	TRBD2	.	CASSLDKREGGTQYF	TGTGCCAGCAGCTTAGATAAGCGGGAGGGCGGCACGCAGTATTTT
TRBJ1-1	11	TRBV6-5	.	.	CASIGDTEAFF	TGTGCCAGCATTGGGGACACTGAAGCTTTCTTT
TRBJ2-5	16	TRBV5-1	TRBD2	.	CASSDLAGGPQETQYF	TGCGCCAGCAGCGATCTAGCGGGGGGGCCCCAAGAGACCCAGTACTTC
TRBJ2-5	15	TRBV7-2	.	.	CASSLAAGPQETQYF	TGTGCCAGCAGCTTAGCGGCGGGTCCCCAAGAGACCCAGTACTTC
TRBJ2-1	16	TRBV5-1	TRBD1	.	CASSPGQGFSYNEQFF	TGCGCCAGCAGCCCGGGACAGGGCTTCTCCTACAATGAGCAGTTCTTC
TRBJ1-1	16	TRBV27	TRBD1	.	CASSTRQGGNPTEAFF	TGTGCCAGCAGTACCCGACAGGGGGGTAACCCCACTGAAGCTTTCTTT
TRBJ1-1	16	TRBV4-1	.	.	CASSQPTRSRGFEAFF	TGCGCCAGCAGCCAACCAACCCGTTCCCGGGGATTTGAAGCTTTCTTT
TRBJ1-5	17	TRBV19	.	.	CASSIGTARGRNQPQHF	TGTGCCAGTAGTATAGGGACAGCGAGGGGTCGCAATCAGCCCCAGCATTTT
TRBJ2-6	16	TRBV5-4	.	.	CASSPGGSSGANVLTF	TGTGCCAGCAGCCCAGGGGGGTCCTCTGGGGCCAACGTCCTGACTTTC
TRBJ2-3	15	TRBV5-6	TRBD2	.	CASRFLAGLTDTQYF	TGTGCCAGCAGATTCCTAGCGGGGCTCACAGATACGCAGTATTTT
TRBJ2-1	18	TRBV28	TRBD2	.	CASSLNSGRAVSYNEQFF	TGTGCCAGCAGTCTTAATAGCGGGAGGGCCGTGTCCTACAATGAGCAGTTCTTC
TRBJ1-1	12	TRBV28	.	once	CASRAVNTEAFF	TGTGCCAGCAGGGCAGTGAACACTGAAGCTTTCTTT
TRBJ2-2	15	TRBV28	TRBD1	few	CATKGQGAHTGELFF	TGTGCCACAAAGGGACAGGGGGCGCACACCGGGGAGCTGTTTTTT
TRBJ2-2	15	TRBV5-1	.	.	CASSLGPDRSGELFF	TGCGCCAGCAGCTTGGGGCCGGATCGGTCCGGGGAGCTGTTTTTT
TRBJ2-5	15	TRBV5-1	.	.	CASSLDRKSQETQYF	TGCGCCAGCAGCTTGGATCGGAAGTCACAAGAGACCCAGTACTTC
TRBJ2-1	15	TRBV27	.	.	CASKVLRALDNEQFF	TGTGCCAGCAAGGTCTTAAGGGCTTTAGACAATGAGCAGTTCTTC
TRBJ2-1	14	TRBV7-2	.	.	CASSSGVRYNEQFF	TGTGCCAGCAGCTCAGGGGTTAGATACAATGAGCAGTTCTTC
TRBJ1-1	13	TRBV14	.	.	CASSPQVTVEAFF	TGTGCCAGCAGCCCCCAGGTCACAGTTGAAGCTTTCTTT
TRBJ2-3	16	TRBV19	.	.	CASSMAAGASTDTQYF	TGTGCCAGTAGTATGGCGGCAGGGGCGAGCACAGATACGCAGTATTTT
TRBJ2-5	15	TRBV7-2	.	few	CASSPSGFQGETQYF	TGTGCCAGCTCCCCCTCAGGGTTTCAGGGGGAGACCCAGTACTTC
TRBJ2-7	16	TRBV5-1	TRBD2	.	CASSFDPTGTINEQYF	TGCGCCAGCAGCTTCGATCCCACCGGGACTATCAACGAGCAGTACTTC
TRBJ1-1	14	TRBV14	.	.	CASSLAGMNTEAFF	TGTGCCAGCAGCCTTGCCGGGATGAACACTGAAGCTTTCTTT
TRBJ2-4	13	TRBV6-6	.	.	CASRESAKNIQYF	TGTGCCAGCAGGGAGTCTGCCAAAAACATTCAGTACTTC
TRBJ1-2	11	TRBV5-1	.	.	CASMGGDGYTF	TGCGCCAGCATGGGGGGCGATGGCTACACCTTC
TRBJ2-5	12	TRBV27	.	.	CASSYGGETQYF	TGTGCCAGCAGTTACGGTGGTGAGACCCAGTACTTC
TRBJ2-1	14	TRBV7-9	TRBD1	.	CASSPPGTGDEQFF	TGTGCCAGCAGCCCCCCCGGGACAGGGGATGAGCAGTTCTTC
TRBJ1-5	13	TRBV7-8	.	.	CASSLERNQPQHF	TGTGCCAGCAGCTTAGAAAGAAATCAGCCCCAGCATTTT
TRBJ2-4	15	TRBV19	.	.	CASSIGGGGKNIQYF	TGTGCCAGTAGTATAGGTGGAGGGGGCAAAAACATTCAGTACTTC
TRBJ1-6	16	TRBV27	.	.	CASSLKWSSYNSPLHF	TGTGCCAGCAGTTTAAAGTGGTCCTCCTATAATTCACCCCTCCACTTT
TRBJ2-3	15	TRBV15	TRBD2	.	CATSRDRSGGPQQYF	TGTGCCACCAGCAGAGATCGGAGCGGGGGTCCCCAACAGTATTTT
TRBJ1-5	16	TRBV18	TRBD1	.	CASSLDRDRGNQPQHF	TGTGCCAGCTCCCTCGACAGGGACAGGGGAAATCAGCCCCAGCATTTT